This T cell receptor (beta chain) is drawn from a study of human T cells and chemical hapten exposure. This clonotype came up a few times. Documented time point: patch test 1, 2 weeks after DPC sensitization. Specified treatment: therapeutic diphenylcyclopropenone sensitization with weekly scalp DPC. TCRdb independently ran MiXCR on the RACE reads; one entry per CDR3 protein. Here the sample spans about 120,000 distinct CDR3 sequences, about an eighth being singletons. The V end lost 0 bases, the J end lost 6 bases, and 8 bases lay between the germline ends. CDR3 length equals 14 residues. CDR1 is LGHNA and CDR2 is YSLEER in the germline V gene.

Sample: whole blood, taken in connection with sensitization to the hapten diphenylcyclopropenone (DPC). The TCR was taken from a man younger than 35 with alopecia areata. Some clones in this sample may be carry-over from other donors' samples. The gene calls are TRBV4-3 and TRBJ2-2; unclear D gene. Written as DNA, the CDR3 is TGCGCCAGCAGCCAAGATTGGACGGCCGGGGAGCTGTTTTTT. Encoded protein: CASSQDWTAGELFF.